The 32 T cell receptor beta chains listed next were all sequenced from one sample in a study of T cells in tuberculosis. Described time point: new active TB diagnosis, blood taken before or within 7 days of starting treatment. Generated by immunoSEQ multiplex PCR, the TCRdb table keeps only in-frame clones and is missing some. The table has approximately 46,000 clones, roughly 96% seen once. Here the sequenced sample was PBMCs, taken at tuberculosis diagnosis. These receptors were taken from an adult with tuberculosis.

The chain links TRBV19 to TRBJ1-2; D might be TRBD1 (5 bases). Germline loops: CDR1 LNHDA, CDR2 SQIVND (reference sequence). The CDR3 length is 13 residues. The V and J ends lost 7 bases and 6 bases respectively, with 15 bases between them. This CDR3 reads CASTLDRVNGYTF. The CDR3 DNA reads as TGTGCCAGTACCCTCGACAGAGTGAATGGCTACACCTTC.

This clone turned up a few times. In the same sample, other DNA sequences code for this CDR3. This chain uses TRBV30 with TRBJ1-5; D remains unclear. CDR1 is GTSNPN, CDR2 SVGIG, per germline (reference sequence). V was clipped by 3 bases and J by 8 bases, with 11 bases between them. CDR3 length equals 12 residues. The CDR3 bases are TGTGCCTGGAGCAAACATCGGGAGCCCCAGCATTTT. Its translation is CAWSKHREPQHF.

The chain links TRBV5-1 to TRBJ2-4, with a tentative D call TRBD2 (5 bases). The germline V and J ends were trimmed by 0 bases and 0 bases, with 7 bases remaining between them. CDR1 and CDR2 from the germline V gene are SGHRS and YFSETQ. The CDR3 covers 15 residues. The CDR3 DNA follows: TGCGCCAGCAGCTTGGACGGAGGAGCCAAAAACATTCAGTACTTC. Translating it yields CASSLDGGAKNIQYF. The full variable domain, with the rest looked up from reference TRBV5-1 and TRBJ2-4, is KAGVTQTPRYLIKTRGQQVTLSCSPISGHRSVSWYQQTPGQGLQFLFEYFSETQRNKGNFPGRFSGRQFSNSRSEMNVSTLELGDSALYLCASSLDGGAKNIQYFGAGTRLSVL.

The genes are TRBV30 and TRBJ2-2; D not resolved. With 6 bases removed from V and 3 bases from J, the gap between germline ends came to 5 bases. This CDR3 comprises 11 residues. Germline V gives CDR1 GTSNPN, CDR2 SVGIG (reference sequence). The CDR3 sequence: CACYYTGELFF. CDR3 sequence (DNA): TGTGCCTGTTATTACACCGGGGAGCTGTTTTTT.

The V gene is TRBV15, the J gene TRBJ1-1; possibly TRBD1 for D (5 bases). CDR3 length: 13 amino acids. CDR1 is LNHNV, CDR2 YYDKDF, per germline (reference sequence). Trimming removed 6 bases at V and 3 bases at J, with 11 bases between. CDR3 sequence: CATSSRGDTEAFF. In DNA form, the CDR3 reads TGTGCCACCAGTTCTCGGGGGGACACTGAAGCTTTCTTT. Complete variable domain (other parts from reference TRBV15 and TRBJ1-1): DAMVIQNPRYQVTQFGKPVTLSCSQTLNHNVMYWYQQKSSQAPKLLFHYYDKDFNNEADTPDNFQSRRPNTSFCFLDIRSPGLGDTAMYLCATSSRGDTEAFFGQGTRLTVV.

This chain connects TRBV20-1 to TRBJ2-1; no reliable D call. The V gene's germline CDR1 is DFQATT and CDR2 SNEGSKA (reference sequence). V lost 4 bases, J lost 9 bases, and 10 bases lay in between. This CDR3 spans 11 amino acids. In nucleotides, the CDR3 is TGCAGTGCTATAGCCGCCCCTGAGCAGTTCTTC. Amino acids: CSAIAAPEQFF.

The V call is TRBV18, the J call TRBJ2-7; weak D call: TRBD1 (6 bases). Per the germline V gene, CDR1 is KGHSH and CDR2 is LQKENI. The CDR3 length is 13 residues. Deletions cut 4 bases from V and 3 bases from J, with 10 bases between. CDR3 nucleotide sequence: TGTGCCAGCTCACGGACAGAGGACTACGAGCAGTACTTC. Translating it yields CASSRTEDYEQYF.

This clone was seen just once. This rearrangement joins TRBV7-9 to TRBJ2-3; 7 bases map to TRBD2. CDR3 length: 17 residues. CDR1 SEHNR and CDR2 FQNEAQ come from the germline V gene (reference sequence). Unmatched junction bases numbered 9, after V lost 3 bases and J lost 0 bases. The DNA of the CDR3 is TGTGCCAGCAGCTTCGGCGGGGGATATGGGAGCACAGATACGCAGTATTTT. Residues: CASSFGGGYGSTDTQYF.

V gene TRBV6-6 combines with J gene TRBJ1-1, with 8 bases identical to TRBD1. CDR1 and CDR2 (germline): MNHNY, SVGAGI (reference sequence). The CDR3 has 15 residues. Germline trimming cut 2 bases from V and 2 bases from J; bases unmatched to any gene: 4. The CDR3 DNA reads TGTGCCAGCAGTTACAGTGGACAGGGCAACACTGAAGCTTTCTTT. Encoded protein: CASSYSGQGNTEAFF.

CDR3 protein: CASSLFSGISTDTQYF. Here the CDR3 DNA reads TGTGCCAGCAGCTTGTTCAGCGGGATAAGCACAGATACGCAGTATTTT. The chain joins TRBV5-8 to TRBJ2-3; TRBD2 matches 7 bases. This CDR3 has 16 residues. The trim removed 1 base at V and 0 bases at J, leaving 5 bases unmatched. Per the germline V gene, CDR1 is SGHTS and CDR2 is YDEGEE.

The genes are TRBV15 and TRBJ1-1; D unresolved. The germline V gene encodes CDR1 LNHNV and CDR2 YYDKDF (reference sequence). This CDR3 has 13 residues. Deletions cut 1 base from V and 3 bases from J, with 6 bases between. The CDR3 DNA reads as TGTGCCACCAGCAGAGCCCAGGACACTGAAGCTTTCTTT. Protein product: CATSRAQDTEAFF.

This chain links TRBV9 with TRBJ2-1, with 8 positions matching TRBD2. V dropped 4 bases and J dropped 7; count of bases not matched to a gene: 10. The CDR3 totals 15 residues. Germline V gene data show CDR1 as SGDLS and CDR2 as YYNGEE. CDR3 residues: CASSPSVASGNEQFF. CDR3 DNA: TGTGCCAGCAGCCCGAGCGTGGCTAGCGGGAATGAGCAGTTCTTC.

The chain couples TRBV30 to TRBJ2-7; 8 positions match TRBD1. The CDR3 consists of 14 residues. V was pared by 2 bases and J by 0 bases, with 3 bases of the junction left unmatched. Germline lookup yields CDR1 GTSNPN and CDR2 SVGIG (reference sequence). The DNA of the CDR3 is TGTGCCTGGAGTACCGGGACAGGCTCCTACGAGCAGTACTTC. This sequence encodes CAWSTGTGSYEQYF.

The gene calls are TRBV6-1 and TRBJ2-1, with TRBD2 as a possible D gene (6 bases). The CDR3 is 12 residues long. The V gene's germline CDR1 is MNHNS and CDR2 SASEGT. Trimming left V 4 bases short and J 8 bases short, with 9 bases between. The CDR3 sequence is CASSVEGYEQFF. For the CDR3, the DNA is TGTGCCAGCAGTGTGGAGGGCTATGAGCAGTTCTTC.

The V and J genes are TRBV2 and TRBJ1-1, with 12 nucleotides matching TRBD1. The CDR3 spans 16 residues. Unmatched junction bases numbered 11, after V lost 6 bases and J lost 6 bases. Germline values: CDR1 SNHLY, CDR2 FYNNEI. The CDR3 sequence: CASREQGQGAIAEAFF. The CDR3 coding sequence is TGTGCCAGCAGGGAACAGGGACAGGGGGCGATTGCTGAAGCTTTCTTT.

This rearrangement joins TRBV30 to TRBJ1-4; possible D gene TRBD1, 5 bases. Per germline, CDR1 GTSNPN and CDR2 SVGIG (reference sequence). The ends were cut back, 8 bases at V and 5 bases at J, with 15 bases in the middle. The CDR3 sequence is 13 residues long. This chain's CDR3 is CAGKGSSNEKLFF. As DNA, the CDR3 is TGTGCCGGTAAGGGGTCATCGAATGAAAAACTGTTTTTT.

The CDR3, as DNA: TGTGCCAGCTCACCACTAGCGGGTATTGGGAATGAGCAGTTCTTC. Its protein product is CASSPLAGIGNEQFF. The gene calls are TRBV18 and TRBJ2-1; 7 nucleotides align to TRBD2. The junction had 7 bases not matched to a gene; V was cut back by 1 base and J by 7 bases. The CDR3 extends over 15 amino acids. The germline V gene has CDR1 KGHSH and CDR2 LQKENI.

The rearrangement joins TRBV7-6 to TRBJ2-7; the D gene is possibly TRBD1 (6 bases). This CDR3 comprises 14 residues. The V and J ends lost 1 base and 7 bases respectively, with 14 bases between them. Germline-derived CDR1 and CDR2 are SGHVS and FNYEAQ. CDR3 protein: CASSLGPQGGEQYF. The CDR3 DNA reads as TGTGCCAGCAGCTTAGGCCCCCAAGGGGGAGAGCAGTACTTC.

The V call is TRBV18, the J call TRBJ2-6, with 7 bases fitting TRBD1. Germline V gene sequence: CDR1 KGHSH, CDR2 LQKENI. After removal of 3 bases from V and 1 base from J, the junction contained 3 bases not matched to a gene. This CDR3 spans 16 amino acids. Here the CDR3 reads CASSPVTGSGANVLTF. For the CDR3, the DNA is TGTGCCAGCTCACCGGTGACAGGGTCTGGGGCCAACGTCCTGACTTTC.

The chain is built from TRBV6-5 and TRBJ1-3; possibly TRBD1 for D (6 bases). V was pared by 8 bases and J by 2 bases, with 10 bases between. Germline CDR1 is MNHEY and CDR2 is SVGAGI. This CDR3 region has 13 residues. CDR3 residues: CASYRVAGNTIYF. CDR3 nucleotide sequence: TGTGCCAGCTACAGGGTGGCTGGAAACACCATATATTTT.

The rearrangement uses TRBV18 and TRBJ1-1; D is ambiguous. V lost 6 bases and J lost 0, with 14 bases in between. CDR3 length: 15 amino acids. Per germline, CDR1 KGHSH and CDR2 LQKENI. For the CDR3, the DNA is TGTGCCAGCTCCCCTAGTCTCCAGATGAACACTGAAGCTTTCTTT. It codes for CASSPSLQMNTEAFF.

The V gene is TRBV9, the J gene TRBJ2-2; D gene unclear. CDR1 is SGDLS and CDR2 is YYNGEE in the germline V gene. Trimming removed 5 bases at V and 4 bases at J, with 9 bases between. The CDR3 is 13 amino acids. In DNA form, the CDR3 reads TGTGCCAGCAGGGGCCAAAGCACCGGGGAGCTGTTTTTT. Translation gives CASRGQSTGELFF.

The chain couples TRBV13 to TRBJ2-5; a possible D gene is TRBD1 (7 bases). Germline V CDR1 and CDR2: PRHDT, FYEKMQ (reference sequence). V was clipped by 5 bases and J by 7 bases, with 14 bases between them. The CDR3 extends over 13 amino acids. In nucleotides, the CDR3 is TGTGCCAGCAGCCGACAGGGTAGCGGGACCCAGTACTTC. Amino acids: CASSRQGSGTQYF. The full variable domain, its missing parts supplied by reference TRBV13 and TRBJ2-5, is AAGVIQSPRHLIKEKRETATLKCYPIPRHDTVYWYQQGPGQDPQFLISFYEKMQSDKGSIPDRFSAQQFSDYHSELNMSSLELGDSALYFCASSRQGSGTQYFGPGTRLLVL.

A word on this clone: At one of its ends the junction is not consistent with the germline gene, which may arise from a read error. The V call is TRBV7-7, the J call TRBJ2-2, with 10 bases that match TRBD2. The CDR3 length is 17 residues. Per germline, CDR1 SSHAT and CDR2 FNYEAQ (reference sequence). The CDR3 nucleotides are TGTGCTAGCAGCTTAACGGCTAGCGGGAGTAGGCCCGGGGAGCTGTTTTTT. Translating gives CASSLTASGSRPGELFF.

This clone is a singleton in its sample. The chain uses TRBV25-1 and TRBJ2-1, with TRBD2 matching over 10 bases. V was pared by 1 base and J by 4 bases, with 4 bases of the junction left unmatched. This CDR3 has 16 residues. Germline CDR1 reads MGHDK; CDR2 reads SYGVNS. CDR3 protein: CASSEFGLAAYNEQFF. The CDR3 DNA follows: TGTGCCAGCAGTGAATTTGGACTAGCGGCGTACAATGAGCAGTTCTTC.

V usage is TRBV7-6 and J usage is TRBJ2-3; TRBD1 matches at 7 bases. The V and J ends lost 5 bases and 2 bases, in that order; junction bases with no gene match: 10. The V gene's germline CDR1 is SGHVS and CDR2 FNYEAQ. The CDR3 runs 16 residues. The CDR3 sequence: CASSPLGRGYTDTQYF. The CDR3 nucleotides read TGTGCCAGCAGCCCCCTGGGCAGGGGGTACACAGATACGCAGTATTTT.

The chain couples TRBV19 to TRBJ1-2; D might be TRBD1 (6 bases). Trimming took 1 base from V and 1 from J, leaving 7 bases between them. This CDR3 has 14 residues. Germline V lookup: CDR1 LNHDA, CDR2 SQIVND (reference sequence). The DNA for the CDR3 is TGTGCCAGTAGTATAGGGACAGATAACTATGGCTACACCTTC. Its protein is CASSIGTDNYGYTF.

This clone appeared once. The chain is built from TRBV5-6 and TRBJ1-6, with D hard to call. The germline V gene encodes CDR1 SGHDT and CDR2 YYEEEE. The CDR3 has 14 amino acids. The V end was cut by 5 bases, the J end by 7 bases, with 13 bases between. CDR3 DNA: TGTGCCAGCAGGAAGAGGGTTGTGAATTCACCCCTCCACTTT. This gives the protein CASRKRVVNSPLHF.

V gene TRBV19 combines with J gene TRBJ1-6; D ambiguous. Germline assignment: CDR1 LNHDA and CDR2 SQIVND (reference sequence). The ends were cut back, 7 bases at V and 8 bases at J, with 12 bases in the middle. The CDR3 length is 13 residues. This chain's CDR3 is CASNRRQYSPLHF. The CDR3 DNA reads as TGTGCCAGTAACCGCCGCCAGTATTCACCCCTCCACTTT. The variable domain in full, completed from reference TRBV19 and TRBJ1-6, reads DGGITQSPKYLFRKEGQNVTLSCEQNLNHDAMYWYRQDPGQGLRLIYYSQIVNDFQKGDIAEGYSVSREKKESFPLTVTSAQKNPTAFYLCASNRRQYSPLHFGNGTRLTVT.

The CDR3 region has the DNA TGTGCCAGCAGGATCCCGGGACAGAGGAATTCACCCCTCCACTTT. Translation gives CASRIPGQRNSPLHF. The rearrangement uses TRBV6-6 and TRBJ1-6, with 7 bases aligning to TRBD1. Losses at the gene ends were 6 bases for V and 7 bases for J; bases not matched to a gene: 9. This CDR3 has 15 amino acids. CDR1 and CDR2 (germline): MNHNY, SVGAGI (reference sequence).

This sequence joins TRBV5-1 and TRBJ2-3, with 10 positions matching TRBD1. Germline CDR1 and CDR2: SGHRS and YFSETQ. V lost 5 bases to trimming and J lost 3 bases; unmatched junction nucleotides: 9. This CDR3 comprises 16 residues. CDR3 DNA sequence: TGCGCCAGCAGACCGGCGACAGGGGGCCCGACAGATACGCAGTATTTT. It yields the protein CASRPATGGPTDTQYF.

The V call is TRBV7-9, the J call TRBJ2-1, with 14 positions matching TRBD2. The CDR3 is made up of 17 amino acids. The V gene end was trimmed by 4 bases and the J gene end by 8 bases; junction bases not matched to a gene: 10. The germline gives CDR1 SEHNR, CDR2 FQNEAQ (reference sequence). CDR3 DNA: TGTGCCAGCAGCTCCAAGGGGACTAGCGGGAGTATCTATGAGCAGTTCTTC. Translation gives CASSSKGTSGSIYEQFF.